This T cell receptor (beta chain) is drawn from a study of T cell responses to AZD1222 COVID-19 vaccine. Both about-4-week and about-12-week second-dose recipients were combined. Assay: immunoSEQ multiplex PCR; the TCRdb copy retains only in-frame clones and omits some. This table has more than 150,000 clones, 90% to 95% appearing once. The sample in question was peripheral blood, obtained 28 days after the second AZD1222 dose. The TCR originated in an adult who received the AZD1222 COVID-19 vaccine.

CDR3 nucleotides: TGTGCCAGCAGTTACTCGAATCTAGGGGAGCTGTTTTTT. Translation gives CASSYSNLGELFF. The chain recombines TRBV6-6 with TRBJ2-2; D remains unclear. This CDR3 has 13 residues. V lost 0 bases, J lost 8 bases, and 7 bases lay in between. Germline V gene sequence: CDR1 MNHNY, CDR2 SVGAGI (reference sequence).